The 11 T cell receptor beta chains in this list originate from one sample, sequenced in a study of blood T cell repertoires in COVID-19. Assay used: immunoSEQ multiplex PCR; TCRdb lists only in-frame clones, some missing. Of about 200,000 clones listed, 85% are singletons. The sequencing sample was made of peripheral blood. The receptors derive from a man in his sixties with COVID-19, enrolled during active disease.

The CDR3 nucleotides are TGTGCCAGCAGCAGGGGTAATAGCAATCAGCCCCAGCATTTT. Encoded protein: CASSRGNSNQPQHF. The gene calls are TRBV5-6 and TRBJ1-5; maybe TRBD1 (5 bases). Germline CDR1 and CDR2: SGHDT and YYEEEE. The CDR3 loop spans 14 amino acids. The V and J ends lost 4 bases and 0 bases respectively, with 8 bases between them. The full variable domain, rest sourced from reference TRBV5-6 and TRBJ1-5, is DAGVTQSPTHLIKTRGQQVTLRCSPKSGHDTVSWYQQALGQGPQFIFQYYEEEERQRGNFPDRFSGHQFPNYSSELNVNALLLGDSALYLCASSRGNSNQPQHFGDGTRLSIL.

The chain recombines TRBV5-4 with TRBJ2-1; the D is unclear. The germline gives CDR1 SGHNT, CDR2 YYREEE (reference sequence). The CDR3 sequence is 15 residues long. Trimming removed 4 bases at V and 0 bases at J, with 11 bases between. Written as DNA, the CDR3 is TGTGCCAGCAGCCCCGGTGGGCCCTCCTACAATGAGCAGTTCTTC. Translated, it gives CASSPGGPSYNEQFF.

CDR3 loop: CSATRRDRVNEQFF. CDR3 nucleotides: TGCAGCGCTACCCGCCGAGACAGGGTTAATGAGCAGTTCTTC. This rearrangement joins TRBV29-1 to TRBJ2-1; TRBD1 matches at 7 bases. Germline loops: CDR1 SQVTM, CDR2 ANQGSEA. Trimming removed 7 bases from V and 7 bases from J; junction bases left unmatched: 13. The CDR3 is 14 amino acids.

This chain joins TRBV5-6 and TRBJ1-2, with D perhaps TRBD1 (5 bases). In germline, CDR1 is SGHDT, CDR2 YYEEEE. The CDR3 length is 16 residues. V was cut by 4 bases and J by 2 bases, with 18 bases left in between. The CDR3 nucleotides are TGTGCCAGCAGCCTTGGGAGTTATCGGGGGAACTATGGCTACACCTTC. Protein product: CASSLGSYRGNYGYTF.

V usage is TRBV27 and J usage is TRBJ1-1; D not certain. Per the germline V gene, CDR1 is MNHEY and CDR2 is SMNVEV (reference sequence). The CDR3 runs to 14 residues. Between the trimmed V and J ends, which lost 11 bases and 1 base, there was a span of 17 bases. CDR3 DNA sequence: TGTGCCTCAGCGCGGCTTGGGTGGAACACTGAAGCTTTCTTT. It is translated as CASARLGWNTEAFF.

The CDR3 bases are TGTGCCAGCAGCTTGTTGCCGAGCCTCCCCGAGCAGTACTTC. Translating gives CASSLLPSLPEQYF. The chain has TRBV5-5 and TRBJ2-7; D is undetermined. The length of the CDR3 is 14 residues. Germline CDR1 and CDR2: SGHKS and YYEKEE (reference sequence). Trimming left V 1 base short and J 6 bases short, with 14 bases between.

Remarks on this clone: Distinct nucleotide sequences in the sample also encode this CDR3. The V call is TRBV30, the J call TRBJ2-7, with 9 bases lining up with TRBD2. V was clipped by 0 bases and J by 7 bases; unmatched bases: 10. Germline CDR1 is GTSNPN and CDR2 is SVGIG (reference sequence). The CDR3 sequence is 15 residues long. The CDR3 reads CAWSVGGAREGEQYF. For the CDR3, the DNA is TGTGCCTGGAGTGTAGGGGGCGCGCGGGAGGGGGAGCAGTACTTC.

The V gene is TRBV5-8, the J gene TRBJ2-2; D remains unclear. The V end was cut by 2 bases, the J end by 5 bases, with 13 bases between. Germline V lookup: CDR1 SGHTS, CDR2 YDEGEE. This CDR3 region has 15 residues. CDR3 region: CASSLAGSRTGELFF. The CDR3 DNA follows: TGTGCCAGCAGCTTAGCAGGTTCTCGGACCGGGGAGCTGTTTTTT.

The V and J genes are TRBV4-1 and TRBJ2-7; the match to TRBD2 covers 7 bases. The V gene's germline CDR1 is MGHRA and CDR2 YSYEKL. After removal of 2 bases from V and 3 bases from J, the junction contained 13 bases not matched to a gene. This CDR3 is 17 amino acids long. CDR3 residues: CASSQKMQAGPHYEQYF. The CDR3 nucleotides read TGCGCCAGCAGCCAAAAGATGCAAGCGGGGCCCCACTACGAGCAGTACTTC.

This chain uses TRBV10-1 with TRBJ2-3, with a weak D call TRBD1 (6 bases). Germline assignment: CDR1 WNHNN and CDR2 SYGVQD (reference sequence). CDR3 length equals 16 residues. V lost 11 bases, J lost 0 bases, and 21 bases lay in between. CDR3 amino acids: CAPKEPQGHSTDTQYF. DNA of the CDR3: TGCGCCCCGAAGGAACCACAGGGCCACAGCACAGATACGCAGTATTTT.

The chain's CDR3 is CASGTGGRLNEKLFF. Here the CDR3 DNA reads TGTGCCAGCGGGACAGGGGGGCGACTGAATGAAAAACTGTTTTTT. The J gene is TRBJ1-4, the V gene TRBV2; 11 nucleotides line up with TRBD1. Germline CDR1 reads SNHLY; CDR2 reads FYNNEI. The V segment lost 8 bases and the J segment 5 bases; nucleotides outside the gene matches: 7. CDR3 size: 15 residues.